This T cell receptor beta chain is from a study of cytomegalovirus exposure and HLA in healthy donors. Primers: 60 Vbeta forward and 13 Jbeta reverse. The data were produced by immunoSEQ multiplex PCR, yet TCRdb's version contains in-frame clones alone and is incomplete. The sample has approximately 150,000 clones, 9.4% seen once. Concerning this clone: What it binds is not known.

Study-wide findings and caveats: On later analysis, the bulk of CMV-associated TCR beta chains appeared to be HLA-restricted. Association of 16,951 TCR beta sequences with HLA alleles was found at 0.05 false discovery rate in a later analysis.

Healthy bone marrow donors made up the cohort. J lost 3 bases, V lost 7 bases, and 8 bases had no gene match. Per the germline V gene, CDR1 is LGHNA and CDR2 is YNFKEQ. The CDR3 is made up of 16 amino acids. This chain links TRBV4-2 with TRBJ1-4, with 10 bases fitting TRBD1. Material: PBMCs. This receptor was identified in a male donor in good health and CMV-seronegative. CDR3 protein: CASNRDRGLANEKLFF. DNA of the CDR3: TGTGCCAGCAACCGGGACAGGGGTTTGGCTAATGAAAAACTGTTTTTT.